These 29 T cell receptor beta chains came from one sample sequenced in a study of CXCR4 blockade with PD-1 therapy in pancreatic cancer (dated by TCRdb to the late 2010s). Preparation of the library involved the immunoSEQ multiplex PCR assay. As stored in TCRdb, this immuneACCESS dataset retains in-frame rearrangements with V and J assigned. A fraction of the clones does not appear; measured against another copy, unresolved V genes explain less than half of the discrepancy, and the remainder lacks a known reason. The sample table lists about 1,200 clones, 30% to 40% of them with a count of one. The top ten hold 15% to 20% of the sample. Specimen: tumor tissue. The origin of the receptors is a human donor with pancreatic ductal adenocarcinoma.

This chain connects TRBV28 to TRBJ2-2; a possible D gene is TRBD1 (6 bases). The CDR3 runs to 13 residues. V was shortened by 6 bases and J by 6 bases, with 11 bases between the two germline ends. Germline CDR1 and CDR2: MDHEN and SYDVKM. The CDR3 reads CASSRRGAGELFF. CDR3 nucleotide sequence: TGTGCCAGCAGCCGCAGGGGAGCCGGGGAGCTGTTTTTT.

This clone was detected a few times. The chain joins TRBV19 to TRBJ1-2; perhaps TRBD1 as D (5 bases). Between the trimmed V and J ends, which lost 6 bases and 1 base, there was a span of 12 bases. Germline V lookup: CDR1 LNHDA, CDR2 SQIVND (reference sequence). The CDR3 extends over 14 amino acids. The CDR3 sequence: CASRWGSHNYGYTF. The CDR3, as DNA: TGTGCCAGTAGATGGGGGTCCCATAACTATGGCTACACCTTC.

The chain employs TRBV7-6 and TRBJ2-3; 7 bases are a match to TRBD1. The V gene's germline CDR1 is SGHVS and CDR2 FNYEAQ. V was pared by 5 bases and J by 4 bases, with 12 bases of the junction left unmatched. CDR3 length: 16 residues. CDR3 in amino acids: CASSAHRGPPPDTQYF. The CDR3 coding sequence is TGTGCCAGCAGCGCCCACAGGGGACCCCCCCCAGATACGCAGTATTTT.

The chain employs TRBV18 and TRBJ1-2, with TRBD1 matching over 8 bases. The CDR3 runs to 15 residues. V shed 1 base, J shed 4 bases, and the junction held 5 bases outside the gene matches. Germline CDR1 is KGHSH and CDR2 is LQKENI. CDR3 loop: CASSPRGQGGYGYTF. The CDR3 DNA reads as TGTGCCAGCTCACCACGCGGACAGGGAGGCTATGGCTACACCTTC.

This clone has just a few counts. The V gene is TRBV12-5, the J gene TRBJ2-2; tentative D call: TRBD2 (5 bases). Germline V gene data show CDR1 as LGHNT and CDR2 as FRNRAP. The CDR3 is 13 residues long. The CDR3, as DNA: TGTGCCTCGGGGTTGGCGAACACCGGGGAGCTGTTTTTT. Protein product: CASGLANTGELFF.

In this sample, this clone turned up a few times. The chain uses TRBV11-3 and TRBJ1-6; D unclear. The V and J ends lost 4 bases and 9 bases respectively, with 13 bases between them. This CDR3 has 14 residues. CDR1 is SGHNT, CDR2 YENEEA, per germline. CDR3 DNA: TGTGCCAGCAGCTGGGCGGAATCAGGTTCACCCCTCCACTTT. Translated, it gives CASSWAESGSPLHF.

The chain couples TRBV9 to TRBJ1-1; D is unresolved. Trimming removed 5 bases from V and 3 bases from J, with 14 bases in between. Germline V gene data show CDR1 as SGDLS and CDR2 as YYNGEE. The CDR3 covers 14 residues. The CDR3: CASSAEGQDTEAFF. CDR3 sequence (DNA): TGTGCCAGCAGTGCGGAGGGTCAGGACACTGAAGCTTTCTTT. The full variable domain, with the rest looked up from reference TRBV9 and TRBJ1-1, is DSGVTQTPKHLITATGQRVTLRCSPRSGDLSVYWYQQSLDQGLQFLIQYYNGEERAKGNILERFSAQQFPDLHSELNLSSLELGDSALYFCASSAEGQDTEAFFGQGTRLTVV.

This clone ranks as medium-sized (0.01 to 0.1%). One junction end does not reproduce the germline sequence, and a read error may be involved. The chain recombines TRBV6-8 with TRBJ1-5; no clear D. This CDR3 region has 14 residues. CDR1 and CDR2 (germline): MNHGY, SAAAGT. CDR3 in DNA: TGTGCCATCAGTGCGGCGGGTAGCAATCAGCCCCAGCATTTT. Translation: CAISAAGSNQPQHF.

This clone was observed a few times. At one end the junction does not follow the germline gene, possibly because of a read error. In DNA form, the CDR3 reads TGTGCCAGCAAGACCATCTCTGAAAACACCATATATTTT. Its protein product is CASKTISENTIYF. The chain couples TRBV28 to TRBJ1-3, with no clear D. This CDR3 has 13 residues. Germline V gives CDR1 MDHEN, CDR2 SYDVKM. The full variable domain, rest sourced from reference TRBV28 and TRBJ1-3, is DVKVTQSSRYLVKRTGEKVFLECVQDMDHENMFWYRQDPGLGLRLIYFSYDVKMKEKGDIPEGYSVSREKKERFSLILESASTNQTSMYLCASKTISENTIYFGEGSWLTVV.

In its sample, this clone was seen a few times. The gene calls are TRBV19 and TRBJ2-1, with 7 nucleotides matching TRBD2. V gave up 5 bases and J gave up 2 bases; unmatched junction bases: 12. This CDR3 contains 17 residues. Germline V gene sequence: CDR1 LNHDA, CDR2 SQIVND (reference sequence). CDR3 in DNA: TGTGCCAGTAGTCTCCGCTACCAAGCGGGGACCTACAATGAGCAGTTCTTC. It is translated as CASSLRYQAGTYNEQFF.

V and J are TRBV1 and TRBJ2-2; the table calls TRBD2, which could not be checked here. TRBV1 is assigned pseudogene status. This CDR3 comprises 18 residues. The CDR3 loop is CASSQDPGVAGYTGELFF. DNA of the CDR3: TGCGCCAGCAGCCAAGACCCCGGAGTAGCGGGGTACACCGGGGAGCTGTTTTTT.

This clone has just a few counts. The rearrangement uses TRBV6-1 and TRBJ1-1; TRBD1 is a possible D gene (5 bases). Trimming left V 0 bases short and J 9 bases short, with 8 bases between. Germline assignment: CDR1 MNHNS and CDR2 SASEGT. There are 12 residues in the CDR3. CDR3 sequence: CASSEARTKAFF. CDR3 DNA: TGTGCCAGCAGTGAAGCGAGGACAAAAGCTTTCTTT.

The chain combines TRBV5-1 with TRBJ2-5, with 8 bases matching TRBD2. CDR3 length equals 19 residues. Germline lookup yields CDR1 SGHRS and CDR2 YFSETQ. V lost 4 bases, J lost 3 bases, and 20 bases stayed unmatched. For the CDR3, the DNA is TGCGCCAGCAGCGGAGGATTCGTGATTGGCGGGGGGTACAAAGAGACCCAGTACTTC. Its translation is CASSGGFVIGGGYKETQYF.

The rearrangement joins TRBV19 to TRBJ1-3; D ambiguous. From germline, CDR1 is LNHDA and CDR2 SQIVND (reference sequence). V was shortened by 7 bases and J by 0 bases, with 10 bases between the two germline ends. This CDR3 region has 14 residues. The CDR3 region has the DNA TGTGCCAGTACGACGGATTTCTCTGGAAACACCATATATTTT. It translates to CASTTDFSGNTIYF.

The rearrangement links TRBV11-3 to TRBJ2-1; TRBD1 agrees at 11 bases. This CDR3 has 15 residues. After removal of 5 bases from V and 4 bases from J, the junction contained 4 bases not matched to a gene. Germline V CDR1 and CDR2: SGHNT, YENEEA. As DNA, the CDR3 is TGTGCCAGCAGCCGGGACAGGGGGGAATACAATGAGCAGTTCTTC. This translates into CASSRDRGEYNEQFF.

This clone was seen a few times. The rearrangement joins TRBV6-8 to TRBJ2-5; a possible D gene is TRBD2 (5 bases). The CDR3 covers 16 residues. Trimming pared 5 bases from V and 5 bases from J, leaving 21 bases between. From germline, CDR1 is MNHGY and CDR2 SAAAGT. The CDR3 sequence is CASSPWSGELGETQYF. CDR3 DNA sequence: TGTGCCAGCAGTCCGTGGAGTGGGGAGCTAGGCGAGACCCAGTACTTC.

By share, this clone ranks as medium-sized (0.01 to 0.1%). The V call is TRBV6-8, the J call TRBJ2-7; a possible D gene is TRBD2 (6 bases). The CDR3 length is 13 residues. Germline assignment: CDR1 MNHGY and CDR2 SAAAGT. Trimming shortened V by 10 bases and J by 6 bases, and 19 bases separated the two germline ends. The CDR3 loop reads CATLGGRKLEQYF. DNA for the CDR3: TGTGCCACCCTGGGGGGAAGGAAACTCGAGCAGTACTTC.

This clone has a handful of counts. This chain uses TRBV30 with TRBJ1-5; a possible D gene is TRBD1 (5 bases). CDR3 length: 14 residues. Trimming removed 2 bases at V and 0 bases at J, with 8 bases between. The V gene's germline CDR1 is GTSNPN and CDR2 SVGIG (reference sequence). CDR3 residues: CAWSKDSSNQPQHF. The CDR3 region has the DNA TGTGCCTGGAGTAAAGACAGTAGCAATCAGCCCCAGCATTTT.

This clone appeared once. The CDR3 nucleotides read TGTGCCAGTAGTCGCCAGGGTGACCATGGTTTTCGTCTTGAGCAGTTCTTC. It translates to CASSRQGDHGFRLEQFF. This chain uses TRBV19 with TRBJ2-1; maybe TRBD1 (5 bases). The germline V and J ends were trimmed by 5 bases and 9 bases, with 26 bases remaining between them. Germline V CDR1 and CDR2: LNHDA, SQIVND (reference sequence). This CDR3 contains 17 residues.

The rearrangement joins TRBV15 to TRBJ2-3; D remains unclear. CDR3 length: 15 amino acids. V lost 3 bases, J lost 0 bases, and 10 bases lay in between. In germline, CDR1 is LNHNV, CDR2 YYDKDF (reference sequence). Written as DNA, the CDR3 is TGTGCCACCAGCAGGCGTGGGCAGAGCACAGATACGCAGTATTTT. Its protein is CATSRRGQSTDTQYF. Together with reference TRBV15 and TRBJ2-3, the CDR3 gives the full variable domain: DAMVIQNPRYQVTQFGKPVTLSCSQTLNHNVMYWYQQKSSQAPKLLFHYYDKDFNNEADTPDNFQSRRPNTSFCFLDIRSPGLGDTAMYLCATSRRGQSTDTQYFGPGTRLTVL.

The V call is TRBV11-3, the J call TRBJ2-1, with D possibly being TRBD2 (6 bases). The CDR3 totals 16 residues. Per the germline V gene, CDR1 is SGHNT and CDR2 is YENEEA. The V end was cut by 6 bases, the J end by 5 bases, with 20 bases between. In DNA, the CDR3 is TGTGCCAGCAGTAATTGGAGGGAGTCCCTCCACAATGAGCAGTTCTTC. This gives the protein CASSNWRESLHNEQFF.

The rearrangement joins TRBV11-3 to TRBJ2-1, with D hard to call. Looked up from germline, CDR1 is SGHNT and CDR2 is YENEEA. The CDR3 sequence is 15 residues long. Deletions cut 5 bases from V and 0 bases from J, with 11 bases between. CDR3: CASSHSPSSYNEQFF. CDR3 coding DNA: TGTGCCAGCAGCCACTCACCCAGCTCCTACAATGAGCAGTTCTTC.

This clone was seen more than once but under ten times. The J gene is TRBJ2-2, the V gene TRBV19; 8 bases agree with TRBD1. The trim removed 4 bases at V and 4 bases at J, leaving 8 bases unmatched. This CDR3 has 16 amino acids. Germline values: CDR1 LNHDA, CDR2 SQIVND (reference sequence). The CDR3 sequence: CASSTPQGAFTGELFF. The CDR3 DNA is TGTGCCAGTAGTACCCCCCAGGGGGCGTTCACCGGGGAGCTGTTTTTT. Combining the CDR3 with reference TRBV19 and TRBJ2-2 gives the whole variable domain DGGITQSPKYLFRKEGQNVTLSCEQNLNHDAMYWYRQDPGQGLRLIYYSQIVNDFQKGDIAEGYSVSREKKESFPLTVTSAQKNPTAFYLCASSTPQGAFTGELFFGEGSRLTVL.

The chain joins TRBV6-8 to TRBJ2-7, with D hard to call. The V gene's germline CDR1 is MNHGY and CDR2 SAAAGT. V lost 4 bases and J 7 bases, leaving 11 bases between the germline ends. This CDR3 is 12 amino acids long. CDR3 sequence reads: CASSSQVREQYF. The DNA of the CDR3 is TGTGCCAGCAGTTCCCAGGTGAGGGAGCAGTACTTC.

This clone qualifies as large. This CDR3 is CASSQTGTGSEKLFF. As DNA, the CDR3 is TGTGCCAGCAGCCAAACCGGGACAGGGAGCGAAAAACTGTTTTTT. The gene calls are TRBV14 and TRBJ1-4, with 9 bases identical to TRBD1. With V trimmed by 2 bases and J by 8 bases, 6 bases remained unmatched. The CDR3 is 15 residues long. From germline, CDR1 is SGHDN and CDR2 FVKESK.

The chain combines TRBV15 with TRBJ2-5; TRBD1 agrees at 11 bases. The germline CDR1 and CDR2 sequences are LNHNV and YYDKDF (reference sequence). Losses at the gene ends were 0 bases for V and 5 bases for J; bases not matched to a gene: 8. This CDR3 spans 17 amino acids. CDR3 protein: CATSRDRGTGGLETQYF. The CDR3 region has the DNA TGTGCCACCAGCAGAGATCGTGGGACAGGGGGTTTGGAGACCCAGTACTTC.

This sequence joins TRBV10-3 and TRBJ1-6, with D possibly matching TRBD1 (5 bases). The V end lost 1 base, the J end lost 7 bases, and 17 bases lay between the germline ends. Germline V gene sequence: CDR1 ENHRY, CDR2 SYGVKD. The CDR3 consists of 17 residues. CDR3 in DNA: TGTGCCATCAGTGAGTTCCGCCCAGGAGGGGACAATTCACCCCTCCACTTT. Encoded protein: CAISEFRPGGDNSPLHF.

The gene calls are TRBV23-1 and TRBJ2-5, with D possibly TRBD1 on 5 matching bases. TRBV23-1 is given ORF status, its function remaining uncertain. Trimming stripped 5 bases from V and 1 base from J, with 20 bases between. This CDR3 contains 17 residues. This CDR3 reads CASSTRCGALPQETQYF. Here the CDR3 DNA reads TGCGCCAGCAGTACGAGGTGTGGGGCACTGCCCCAAGAGACCCAGTACTTC.

This clone was found a few times. The CDR3 loop is CASSLQGPGETQYF. The CDR3 DNA is TGCGCCAGCAGCCTACAGGGGCCCGGGGAGACCCAGTACTTC. V and J are TRBV23-1 and TRBJ2-5, with 7 bases identical to TRBD1. TRBV23-1 is sorted into the ORF group, with uncertain function. The junction had 9 bases not matched to a gene; V was cut back by 6 bases and J by 5 bases. The CDR3 extends over 14 amino acids.